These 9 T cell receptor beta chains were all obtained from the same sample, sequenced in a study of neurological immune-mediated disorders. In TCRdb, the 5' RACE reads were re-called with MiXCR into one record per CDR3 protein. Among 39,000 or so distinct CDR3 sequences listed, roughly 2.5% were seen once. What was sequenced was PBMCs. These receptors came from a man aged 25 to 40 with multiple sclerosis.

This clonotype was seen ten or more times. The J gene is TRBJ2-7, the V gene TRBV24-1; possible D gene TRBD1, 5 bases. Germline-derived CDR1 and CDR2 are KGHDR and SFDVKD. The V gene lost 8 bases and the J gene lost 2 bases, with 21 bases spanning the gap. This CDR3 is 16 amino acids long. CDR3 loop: CATTNPPEDKTYEQYF. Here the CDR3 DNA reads TGTGCCACCACTAACCCCCCCGAGGACAAAACCTACGAGCAGTACTTC.

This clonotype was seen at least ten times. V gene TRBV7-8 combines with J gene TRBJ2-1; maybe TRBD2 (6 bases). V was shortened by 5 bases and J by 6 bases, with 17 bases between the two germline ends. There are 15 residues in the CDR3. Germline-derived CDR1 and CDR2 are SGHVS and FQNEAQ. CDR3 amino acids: CASSRPGVKRNEQFF. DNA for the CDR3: TGTGCCAGCAGCCGTCCGGGAGTGAAACGCAATGAGCAGTTCTTC. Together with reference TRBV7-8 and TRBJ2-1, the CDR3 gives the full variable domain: GAGVSQSPRYKVAKRGQDVALRCDPISGHVSLFWYQQALGQGPEFLTYFQNEAQLDKSGLPSDRFFAERPEGSVSTLKIQRTQQEDSAVYLCASSRPGVKRNEQFFGPGTRLTVL.

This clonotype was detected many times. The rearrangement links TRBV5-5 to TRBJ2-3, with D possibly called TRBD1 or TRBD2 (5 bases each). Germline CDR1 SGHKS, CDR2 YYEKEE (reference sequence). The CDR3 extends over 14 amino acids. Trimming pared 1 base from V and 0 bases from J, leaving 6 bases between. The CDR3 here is CASSLWDSTDTQYF. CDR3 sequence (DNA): TGTGCCAGCAGCTTGTGGGACAGCACAGATACGCAGTATTTT.

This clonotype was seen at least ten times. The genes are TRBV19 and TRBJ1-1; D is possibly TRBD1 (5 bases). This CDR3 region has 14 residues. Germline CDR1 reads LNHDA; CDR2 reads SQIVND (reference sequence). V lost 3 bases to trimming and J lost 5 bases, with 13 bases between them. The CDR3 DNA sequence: TGTGCCAGTAGTATCGACGCTCCAGGGACTGAAGCTTTCTTT. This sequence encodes CASSIDAPGTEAFF.

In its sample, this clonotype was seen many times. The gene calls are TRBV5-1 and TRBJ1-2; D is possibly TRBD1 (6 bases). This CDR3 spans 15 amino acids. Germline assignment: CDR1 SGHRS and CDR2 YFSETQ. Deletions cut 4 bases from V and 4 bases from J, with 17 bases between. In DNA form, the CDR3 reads TGCGCCAGCAGCAACTCACCCGGACAGTCCTATGGCTACACCTTC. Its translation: CASSNSPGQSYGYTF.

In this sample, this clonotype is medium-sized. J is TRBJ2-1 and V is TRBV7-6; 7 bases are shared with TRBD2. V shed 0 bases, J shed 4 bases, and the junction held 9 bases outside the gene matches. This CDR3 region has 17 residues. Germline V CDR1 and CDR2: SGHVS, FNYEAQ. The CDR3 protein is CASSLARTYGGYNEQFF. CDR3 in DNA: TGTGCCAGCAGCTTAGCTCGGACATACGGGGGGTACAATGAGCAGTTCTTC.

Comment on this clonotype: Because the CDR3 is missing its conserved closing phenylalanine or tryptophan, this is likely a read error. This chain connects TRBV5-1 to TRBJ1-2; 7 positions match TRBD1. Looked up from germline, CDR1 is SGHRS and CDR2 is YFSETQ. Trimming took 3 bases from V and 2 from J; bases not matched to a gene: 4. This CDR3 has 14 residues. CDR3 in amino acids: CASSSTQGNYGYTN. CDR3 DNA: TGCGCCAGCAGCTCTACACAGGGGAACTATGGCTACACCAAC.

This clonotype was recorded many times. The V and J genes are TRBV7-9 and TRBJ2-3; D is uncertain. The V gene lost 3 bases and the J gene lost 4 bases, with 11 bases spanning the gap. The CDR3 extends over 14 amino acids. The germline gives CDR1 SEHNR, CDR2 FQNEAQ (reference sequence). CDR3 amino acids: CASSFPRSPDTQYF. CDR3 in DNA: TGTGCCAGCAGCTTTCCGAGGTCCCCAGATACGCAGTATTTT.

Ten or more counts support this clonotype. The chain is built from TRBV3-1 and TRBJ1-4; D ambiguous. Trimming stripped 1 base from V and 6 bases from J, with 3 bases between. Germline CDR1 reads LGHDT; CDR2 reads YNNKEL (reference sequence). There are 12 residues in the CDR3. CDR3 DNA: TGTGCCAGCAGCCAAGTGGATGAAAAACTGTTTTTT. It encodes CASSQVDEKLFF.